This T cell receptor beta chain was identified in a study of long-term antiretroviral therapy in people with HIV. At least one PBMC sample before ART and at least two after were required. Only United States sites treated participants with HIV. Study-level results: Spans of CDR3 length were tighter for HIV repertoires than for controls. Clones showing expansion before ART dominated the repertoire at all time points.

Investigators performed immunoSEQ version v3.0 at survey level. Clones were read by immunoSEQ multiplex PCR, and TCRdb kept only the in-frame ones, dropping some. This table holds 15,000 to 20,000 clones, around 80% found once. The CDR3 loop spans 19 amino acids. In germline, CDR1 is LNHNV, CDR2 YYDKDF (reference sequence). V dropped 0 bases and J dropped 2; count of bases not matched to a gene: 12. A note on this clone: Antigen unknown.

This chain links TRBV15 with TRBJ2-4; TRBD1 matches at 8 bases. The source is a man aged 50-59 years with HIV. This sample comprised unsorted PBMCs, obtained 2.2 years after starting antiretroviral therapy. The CDR3: CATSRDRRNTGGTKNIQYF. The CDR3 bases are TGTGCCACCAGCAGAGATAGAAGGAACACAGGGGGGACCAAAAACATTCAGTACTTC.